This T cell receptor beta chain was recovered during a study of blood T cell repertoires in COVID-19. CDR1 SGHTA and CDR2 FQGNSA come from the germline V gene. The CDR3 spans 16 residues. Trimming removed 7 bases from V and 1 base from J; junction bases left unmatched: 7. Only in-frame clones appear in the TCRdb table, and some are missing; sequencing was by immunoSEQ multiplex PCR. The repertoire holds approximately 200,000 clones, with 80% to 85% as singletons. Sequencing was carried out using peripheral blood. The chain has TRBV7-2 and TRBJ2-1, with 10 nucleotides matching TRBD2. The receptor was isolated from a woman aged 55-70 years with acute or convalescent COVID-19. CDR3 in amino acids: CASNKRGGRSYNEQFF. CDR3 coding DNA: TGTGCCAGCAACAAGCGGGGGGGCCGGTCCTACAATGAGCAGTTCTTC.